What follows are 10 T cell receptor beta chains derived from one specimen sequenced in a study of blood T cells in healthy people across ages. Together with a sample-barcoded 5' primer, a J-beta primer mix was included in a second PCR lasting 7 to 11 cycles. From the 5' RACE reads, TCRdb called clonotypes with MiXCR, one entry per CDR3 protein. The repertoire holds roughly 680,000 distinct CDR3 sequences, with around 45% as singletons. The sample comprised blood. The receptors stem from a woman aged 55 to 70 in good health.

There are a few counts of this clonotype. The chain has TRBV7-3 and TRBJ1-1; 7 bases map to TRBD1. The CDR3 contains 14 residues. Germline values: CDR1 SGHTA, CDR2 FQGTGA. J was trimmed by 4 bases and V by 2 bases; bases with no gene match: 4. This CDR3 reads CASSLDREGTEAFF. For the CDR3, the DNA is TGTGCCAGCAGCTTAGACAGGGAGGGCACTGAAGCTTTCTTT.

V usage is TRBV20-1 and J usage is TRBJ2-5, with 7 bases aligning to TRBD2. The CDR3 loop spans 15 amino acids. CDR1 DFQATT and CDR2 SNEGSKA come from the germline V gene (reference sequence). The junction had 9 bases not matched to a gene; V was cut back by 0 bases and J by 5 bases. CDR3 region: CSAREGREIGETQYF. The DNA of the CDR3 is TGCAGTGCTAGAGAGGGGCGGGAGATCGGGGAGACCCAGTACTTC.

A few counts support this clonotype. The CDR3 loop is CASSWGQGAGGYTF. CDR3 nucleotides: TGTGCCAGCAGTTGGGGACAGGGGGCCGGTGGCTACACCTTC. This chain uses TRBV2 with TRBJ1-2, with 12 bases aligning to TRBD1. The junction had 5 bases not matched to a gene; V was cut back by 5 bases and J by 7 bases. The CDR3 length is 14 residues. Germline-derived CDR1 and CDR2 are SNHLY and FYNNEI.

CDR3 amino acids: CASSHSGWEQFF. The CDR3 coding sequence is TGTGCCAGCAGCCATTCCGGTTGGGAGCAGTTCTTC. This chain uses TRBV25-1 with TRBJ2-1; D is uncertain. The germline V gene has CDR1 MGHDK and CDR2 SYGVNS. CDR3 length: 12 residues. Trimming took off 6 bases at V and 10 bases at J, with 13 bases between the two ends. The whole variable domain, filled in from reference TRBV25-1 and TRBJ2-1, reads EADIYQTPRYLVIGTGKKITLECSQTMGHDKMYWYQQDPGMELHLIHYSYGVNSTEKGDLSSESTVSRIRTEHFPLTLESARPSHTSQYLCASSHSGWEQFFGPGTRLTVL.

The CDR3 nucleotides are TGTGCCAGCAGCCCCTATGGTCCAGGGACGAACACTGAAGCTTTCTTT. The encoded protein is CASSPYGPGTNTEAFF. The chain recombines TRBV7-2 with TRBJ1-1; a weak D match, TRBD1 (5 bases). CDR3 length equals 16 residues. V gave up 5 bases and J gave up 1 base, with 17 bases separating them. CDR1 SGHTA and CDR2 FQGNSA come from the germline V gene.

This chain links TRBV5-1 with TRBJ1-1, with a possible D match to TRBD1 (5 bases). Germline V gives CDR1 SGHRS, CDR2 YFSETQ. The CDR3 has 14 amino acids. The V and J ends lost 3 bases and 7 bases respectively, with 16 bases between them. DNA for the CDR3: TGCGCCAGCAGCTCCTTCGGGACCGAGCTTGAAGCTTTCTTT. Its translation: CASSSFGTELEAFF.

CDR3 residues: CATSDFKTQYF. CDR3 nucleotide sequence: TGTGCCACCAGTGATTTTAAGACCCAGTACTTC. This rearrangement joins TRBV24-1 to TRBJ2-5, with D unresolved. CDR1 is KGHDR and CDR2 is SFDVKD in the germline V gene. V was pared by 1 base and J by 6 bases, with 2 bases between. This CDR3 comprises 11 residues.

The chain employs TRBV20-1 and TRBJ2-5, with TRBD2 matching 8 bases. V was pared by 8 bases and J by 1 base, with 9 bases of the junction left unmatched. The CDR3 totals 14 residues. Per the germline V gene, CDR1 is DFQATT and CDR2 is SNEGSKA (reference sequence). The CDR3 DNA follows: TGCAGTTACGTGGAAGCGGGGGTCCAAGAGACCCAGTACTTC. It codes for CSYVEAGVQETQYF.

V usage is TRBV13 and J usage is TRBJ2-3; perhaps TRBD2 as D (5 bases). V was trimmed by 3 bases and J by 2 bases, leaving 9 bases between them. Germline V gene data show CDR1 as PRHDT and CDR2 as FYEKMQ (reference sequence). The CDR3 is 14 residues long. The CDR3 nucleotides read TGTGCCAGCAGCTTTTCGGGGATCACAGATACGCAGTATTTT. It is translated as CASSFSGITDTQYF.

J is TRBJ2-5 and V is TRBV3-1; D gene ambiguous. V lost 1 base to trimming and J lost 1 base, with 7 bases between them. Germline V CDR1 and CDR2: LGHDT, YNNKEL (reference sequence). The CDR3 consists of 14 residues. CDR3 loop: CASSQALAQETQYF. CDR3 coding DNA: TGTGCCAGCAGCCAAGCTCTGGCCCAAGAGACCCAGTACTTC.